The 20 T cell receptor beta chains below all came from one sample that was sequenced in a study of blood T cell repertoires in COVID-19. Generated by immunoSEQ multiplex PCR, the TCRdb table keeps only in-frame clones and is missing some. The table shows around 180,000 clones, with approximately 87% occurring only once. The sequenced material came from peripheral blood. Source of these receptors: a man in his 70s with active or convalescent COVID-19.

This sequence joins TRBV5-1 and TRBJ2-1; TRBD2 aligns across 13 bases. The CDR3 runs 19 residues. Trimming took 6 bases from V and 5 from J; bases not matched to a gene: 17. Germline V lookup: CDR1 SGHRS, CDR2 YFSETQ. CDR3 protein: CASTPATGKGLAGNNEQFF. CDR3 DNA: TGCGCCAGCACCCCGGCGACAGGGAAGGGACTAGCGGGAAACAATGAGCAGTTCTTC.

The V call is TRBV10-2, the J call TRBJ2-7; 10 bases match TRBD2. The CDR3 loop spans 14 amino acids. The germline CDR1 and CDR2 sequences are WSHSY and SAAADI. V lost 7 bases and J lost 5; bases outside the gene matches: 8. The CDR3 DNA reads TGCGCCAGCACCCTCCTAGCGGGAGTTAACGAGCAGTACTTC. The encoded protein is CASTLLAGVNEQYF.

The chain is built from TRBV18 and TRBJ1-2, with D perhaps matching TRBD1 (5 bases). V was trimmed by 2 bases and J by 6 bases, leaving 10 bases between them. This CDR3 is built from 13 residues. CDR1 and CDR2 (germline): KGHSH, LQKENI. CDR3 sequence: CASSPSPGHGYTF. The CDR3 region has the DNA TGTGCCAGCTCACCAAGTCCAGGGCATGGCTACACCTTC.

The chain carries TRBV7-2 and TRBJ1-1; D is perhaps TRBD1 (6 bases). V lost 8 bases and J 1 base, leaving 17 bases between the germline ends. There are 15 residues in the CDR3. In germline, CDR1 is SGHTA, CDR2 FQGNSA. This CDR3 reads CASARDTGKNTEAFF. CDR3 DNA: TGTGCCAGCGCACGAGATACAGGGAAGAACACTGAAGCTTTCTTT.

The J gene is TRBJ1-2, the V gene TRBV19, with 10 bases lining up with TRBD1. V was clipped by 4 bases and J by 1 base; unmatched bases: 3. Germline CDR1 reads LNHDA; CDR2 reads SQIVND (reference sequence). CDR3 size: 15 residues. The CDR3 loop is CASSKTGGLNYGYTF. DNA for the CDR3: TGTGCCAGTAGTAAGACAGGGGGCCTTAACTATGGCTACACCTTC. Based on the CDR3 plus reference TRBV19 and TRBJ1-2, the full variable domain is DGGITQSPKYLFRKEGQNVTLSCEQNLNHDAMYWYRQDPGQGLRLIYYSQIVNDFQKGDIAEGYSVSREKKESFPLTVTSAQKNPTAFYLCASSKTGGLNYGYTFGSGTRLTVV.

This sequence joins TRBV7-9 and TRBJ2-1; 8 bases line up with TRBD2. Germline V CDR1 and CDR2: SEHNR, FQNEAQ (reference sequence). Germline trimming cut 5 bases from V and 7 bases from J; bases unmatched to any gene: 13. The CDR3 consists of 16 residues. CDR3 residues: CASSASNGRGANEQFF. The CDR3 coding sequence is TGTGCCAGCAGCGCCTCTAACGGGAGGGGGGCTAATGAGCAGTTCTTC.

The chain carries TRBV5-1 and TRBJ2-1; 8 nucleotides align to TRBD1. V was pared by 4 bases and J by 6 bases, with 9 bases of the junction left unmatched. Germline-derived CDR1 and CDR2 are SGHRS and YFSETQ. This CDR3 region has 15 residues. CDR3 in amino acids: CASSRGQVLPNEQFF. DNA of the CDR3: TGCGCCAGCAGCCGGGGACAGGTCCTCCCCAATGAGCAGTTCTTC.

The chain combines TRBV28 with TRBJ1-2; 10 nucleotides match TRBD1. This CDR3 comprises 16 residues. J lost 4 bases, V lost 5 bases, and 10 bases had no gene match. Looked up from germline, CDR1 is MDHEN and CDR2 is SYDVKM. CDR3 bases: TGTGCCAGCAGTAGACGACAGGGGGCAATGTTCTATGGCTACACCTTC. Its translation is CASSRRQGAMFYGYTF.

This clone has just one count. This rearrangement joins TRBV14 to TRBJ1-1, with D unresolved. V lost 0 bases and J 8 bases, leaving 10 bases between the germline ends. Germline CDR1 and CDR2: SGHDN and FVKESK. This CDR3 is built from 13 residues. CDR3 sequence (DNA): TGTGCCAGCAGCCAAGATTTGCAGGCCGAAGCTTTCTTT. This sequence encodes CASSQDLQAEAFF.

The chain has TRBV2 and TRBJ2-7; 7 nucleotides line up with TRBD1. V lost 8 bases to trimming and J lost 0 bases; unmatched junction nucleotides: 4. Germline CDR1 reads SNHLY; CDR2 reads FYNNEI. The CDR3 extends over 13 amino acids. CDR3: CASHTGASYEQYF. The DNA of the CDR3 is TGTGCCAGCCATACAGGGGCCTCCTACGAGCAGTACTTC.

In the case of this clone: The same CDR3 is also encoded by other DNA sequences in this sample. The rearrangement joins TRBV5-1 to TRBJ2-7; D uncertain. V lost 0 bases and J 3 bases, leaving 7 bases between the germline ends. The length of the CDR3 is 13 residues. Germline V gives CDR1 SGHRS, CDR2 YFSETQ. The CDR3 spells CASSLVPIYEQYF. CDR3 nucleotide sequence: TGCGCCAGCAGCTTGGTTCCAATCTACGAGCAGTACTTC.

The chain has TRBV19 and TRBJ1-1, with D possibly TRBD1 on 5 matching bases. The V end lost 5 bases, the J end lost 3 bases, and 16 bases lay between the germline ends. This CDR3 contains 15 residues. Germline values: CDR1 LNHDA, CDR2 SQIVND (reference sequence). CDR3 coding DNA: TGTGCCAGTAGTCTCCCGACGGGGGATTACACTGAAGCTTTCTTT. It translates to CASSLPTGDYTEAFF. The full variable domain, completed using reference TRBV19 and TRBJ1-1, is DGGITQSPKYLFRKEGQNVTLSCEQNLNHDAMYWYRQDPGQGLRLIYYSQIVNDFQKGDIAEGYSVSREKKESFPLTVTSAQKNPTAFYLCASSLPTGDYTEAFFGQGTRLTVV.

The chain carries TRBV9 and TRBJ2-3; 8 bases line up with TRBD2. Per the germline V gene, CDR1 is SGDLS and CDR2 is YYNGEE. Unmatched junction bases numbered 12, after V lost 7 bases and J lost 14 bases. The CDR3 runs to 12 residues. The CDR3 is CASARGGGRTYF. The DNA of the CDR3 is TGTGCCAGCGCCCGGGGTGGCGGGAGGACGTATTTT.

V gene TRBV5-4 combines with J gene TRBJ1-2, with 8 bases fitting TRBD1. The germline V gene has CDR1 SGHNT and CDR2 YYREEE (reference sequence). The junction had 8 bases not matched to a gene; V was cut back by 3 bases and J by 7 bases. The CDR3 has 14 residues. Here the CDR3 reads CASSYTGTGGGYTF. The DNA for the CDR3 is TGTGCCAGCAGCTACACCGGGACAGGAGGTGGCTACACCTTC.

The chain uses TRBV5-1 and TRBJ2-1; D not certain. V lost 2 bases, J lost 4 bases, and 4 bases lay in between. The CDR3 covers 12 residues. The V gene's germline CDR1 is SGHRS and CDR2 YFSETQ. CDR3 loop: CASSLQYNEQFF. DNA for the CDR3: TGCGCCAGCAGCTTACAATACAATGAGCAGTTCTTC.

This chain connects TRBV28 to TRBJ2-1, with 13 bases that match TRBD2. This CDR3 comprises 15 residues. The V segment lost 8 bases and the J segment 5 bases; nucleotides outside the gene matches: 6. Germline CDR1 reads MDHEN; CDR2 reads SYDVKM. CDR3 sequence (DNA): TGTGCCAGCGGGACTAGCGGGGCCATAAACAATGAGCAGTTCTTC. Translation gives CASGTSGAINNEQFF.

V is TRBV19 and J is TRBJ1-3; TRBD1 matches 7 bases. Trimming removed 8 bases from V and 0 bases from J; junction bases left unmatched: 10. This CDR3 spans 16 amino acids. Per the germline V gene, CDR1 is LNHDA and CDR2 is SQIVND (reference sequence). The CDR3 DNA reads as TGTGCCAGTGGTGTGAGACAGGGCTCCTCTGGAAACACCATATATTTT. It codes for CASGVRQGSSGNTIYF.

V usage is TRBV6-4 and J usage is TRBJ1-2; 9 bases align to TRBD1. The CDR3 extends over 16 amino acids. V was clipped by 5 bases and J by 3 bases; unmatched bases: 10. From germline, CDR1 is MRHNA and CDR2 SNTAGT. In nucleotides, the CDR3 is TGTGCCAGCAGTCGAGGCGGGACAGGGACTTACTATGGCTACACCTTC. The encoded protein is CASSRGGTGTYYGYTF.

V gene TRBV3-1 (or the pseudogene TRBV3-2) combines with J gene TRBJ2-7; TRBD2 aligns across 7 bases. CDR1 and CDR2 from the germline V gene are LGHDT and YNNKEL (reference sequence). The CDR3 covers 15 residues. The V segment lost 1 base and the J segment 1 base; nucleotides outside the gene matches: 4. In DNA, the CDR3 is TGTGCCAGCAGCCAAGTTGCGGGAGTATCCTACGAGCAGTACTTC. This translates into CASSQVAGVSYEQYF.

The rearrangement joins TRBV6-1 to TRBJ2-5, with 10 positions matching TRBD2. CDR1 is MNHNS, CDR2 SASEGT, per germline. Trimming took 5 bases from V and 5 from J; bases not matched to a gene: 5. The CDR3 runs to 14 residues. CDR3 sequence reads: CASSLAGAGETQYF. CDR3 nucleotides: TGTGCCAGCAGTCTAGCGGGAGCAGGGGAGACCCAGTACTTC.